This TCR beta chain appears in the sequencing data of a study of cytomegalovirus exposure and HLA in healthy donors. Study-level information: Earlier findings included roughly 120 million unique TCR beta sequences obtained from approximately 170 million T cells. General study points: Researchers reported in a later analysis that a missense DCLRE1C variant was tied to TCR beta V- and J-gene trimming. As was reported, the HLA-A and HLA-B alleles of most subjects were accurately predicted from TCR beta sequences.

The CDR3 loop spans 14 amino acids. Trimming removed 0 bases at V and 8 bases at J, with 14 bases between. The PCR contained 60 Vbeta and 13 Jbeta primers. As processed by the authors: The count from a later analysis was roughly 80 million unique TCR beta chains, some 9.9 million of them shared. This table comes from immunoSEQ multiplex PCR, and its TCRdb copy is limited to in-frame clones, with some not included. From that table come the V and J calls and clone size; the DNA was used to work out D and trimming. The sample yields about 130,000 clones, about 8.5% seen once. Comments on this clone: The antigen remains undetermined.

This chain links TRBV5-3 with TRBJ1-2; TRBD1 is a possible D gene (5 bases). TRBV5-3 is annotated as an ORF whose role is uncertain. The specimen was PBMCs. The TCR comes from a man in his forties in good health and CMV-seronegative. The CDR3 here is CARSLEGPGGGYTF. CDR3 in DNA: TGTGCCAGAAGCTTGGAAGGTCCCGGGGGAGGCTACACCTTC.